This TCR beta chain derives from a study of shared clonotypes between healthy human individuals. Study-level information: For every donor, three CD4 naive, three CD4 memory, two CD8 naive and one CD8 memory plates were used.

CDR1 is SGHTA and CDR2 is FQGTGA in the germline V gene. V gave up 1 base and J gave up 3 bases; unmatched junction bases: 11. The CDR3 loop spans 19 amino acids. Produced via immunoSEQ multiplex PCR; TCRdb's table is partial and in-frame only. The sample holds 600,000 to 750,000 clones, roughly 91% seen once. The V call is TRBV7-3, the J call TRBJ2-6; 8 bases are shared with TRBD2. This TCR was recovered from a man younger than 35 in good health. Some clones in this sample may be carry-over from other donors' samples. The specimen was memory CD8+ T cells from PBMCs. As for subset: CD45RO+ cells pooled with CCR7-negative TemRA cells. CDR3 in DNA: TGTGCCAGCAGCTTAATAGGCGGGAGGACCCTCATTGGGGCCAACGTCCTGACTTTC. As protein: CASSLIGGRTLIGANVLTF.